This TCR beta chain came from a study of T cell changes during pregnancy in multiple sclerosis. This clone showed up just once. V trimming: 10 bases; J trimming: 7 bases; junction bases outside the gene matches: 4. CDR1 MNHEY and CDR2 SMNVEV come from the germline V gene (reference sequence). The CDR3 length is 13 residues. The table came from immunoSEQ multiplex PCR; TCRdb's copy has only in-frame clones and leaves some out. The profile shows tens of thousands of clones, roughly 91% of them singletons. The receptor's source is a female donor in good health, enrolled as a control in a pregnancy study. Sequences were derived from CD4+ T cells from peripheral blood mononuclear cells, sampled in the first trimester of pregnancy. J is TRBJ2-1 and V is TRBV27; 13 nucleotides line up with TRBD2. The CDR3 bases are TGTGCCATCCGGACTAGCGGGAGTAATGAGCAGTTCTTC. It translates to CAIRTSGSNEQFF.